These 18 T cell receptor beta chains were sequenced from one sample in a study of cytomegalovirus exposure and HLA in healthy donors. Amplification used 60 Vbeta primers and 13 Jbeta primers. Profiling relied on immunoSEQ multiplex PCR, and the TCRdb table lists in-frame clones only, not all of them. The table shows 150,000 or so clones, with about 10% occurring only once. The sequencing input was PBMCs. Receptors originate from a man in his fifties or sixties in good health and CMV-seronegative.

In this sample, this clone turned up a few times. The V gene is TRBV23-1, the J gene TRBJ1-3, with a tentative D call TRBD1 (6 bases). TRBV23-1 is sorted into the ORF group, with uncertain function. The CDR3 runs 15 residues. Between the trimmed V and J ends, which lost 6 bases and 0 bases, there was a span of 12 bases. CDR3 loop: CASSLDSRSGNTIYF. CDR3 nucleotide sequence: TGCGCCAGCAGCCTGGACAGTCGCTCTGGAAACACCATATATTTT.

The V and J genes are TRBV19 and TRBJ1-1; no reliable D call. CDR3 length: 13 residues. The germline CDR1 and CDR2 sequences are LNHDA and SQIVND (reference sequence). Trimming shortened V by 3 bases and J by 1 base, and 6 bases separated the two germline ends. This CDR3 is CASSMLRNTEAFF. The CDR3 DNA sequence: TGTGCCAGTAGTATGTTGAGGAACACTGAAGCTTTCTTT.

This clone was seen a handful of times. V usage is TRBV9 and J usage is TRBJ2-3, with 12 nucleotides matching TRBD2. Trimming took 1 base from V and 3 from J; bases not matched to a gene: 3. The CDR3 spans 16 residues. CDR1 and CDR2 from the germline V gene are SGDLS and YYNGEE. CDR3 sequence reads: CASSVQGTSGTDTQYF. The CDR3 DNA sequence: TGTGCCAGCAGCGTACAAGGGACTAGCGGGACAGATACGCAGTATTTT.

This clone was picked up a small number of times. This chain connects TRBV19 to TRBJ2-7; 8 nucleotides agree with TRBD2. With V trimmed by 6 bases and J by 2 bases, 6 bases remained unmatched. Per germline, CDR1 LNHDA and CDR2 SQIVND (reference sequence). CDR3 size: 14 residues. DNA for the CDR3: TGTGCCAGTAGCCCTAGCGGGCAAGCCTACGAGCAGTACTTC. Translated: CASSPSGQAYEQYF.

The table lists this clone with a few counts. V gene TRBV6-6 combines with J gene TRBJ1-1; weak D call: TRBD1 (5 bases). Trimming removed 2 bases at V and 10 bases at J, with 14 bases between. Germline loops: CDR1 MNHNY, CDR2 SVGAGI (reference sequence). This CDR3 comprises 13 residues. CDR3 coding DNA: TGTGCCAGCAGTTACGAAGGGGCTCGAGGAGCTTTCTTT. Residues: CASSYEGARGAFF.

The chain is built from TRBV2 and TRBJ1-1; D perhaps matches TRBD1 (5 bases). Trimming removed 2 bases from V and 6 bases from J, with 10 bases in between. The CDR3 runs to 13 residues. CDR1 is SNHLY and CDR2 is FYNNEI in the germline V gene. The CDR3 region has the DNA TGTGCCAGCAGTGAACGAACAGGAGCTGAAGCTTTCTTT. Its translation: CASSERTGAEAFF.

This clone occurred a few times. The chain links TRBV29-1 to TRBJ1-1; no firm D call. The germline V gene encodes CDR1 SQVTM and CDR2 ANQGSEA. The CDR3 is 12 residues long. V was cut by 6 bases and J by 2 bases, with 10 bases left in between. The CDR3 DNA follows: TGCAGCGTAGCAACAGTAAACACTGAAGCTTTCTTT. It codes for CSVATVNTEAFF. Full variable domain (outside the CDR3, taken from reference TRBV29-1 and TRBJ1-1): SAVISQKPSRDICQRGTSLTIQCQVDSQVTMMFWYRQQPGQSLTLIATANQGSEATYESGFVIDKFPISRPNLTFSTLTVSNMSPEDSSIYLCSVATVNTEAFFGQGTRLTVV.

There are a few counts of this clone. The chain carries TRBV7-3 and TRBJ1-2, with 8 bases matching TRBD1. The CDR3 runs to 13 residues. Germline V gene data show CDR1 as SGHTA and CDR2 as FQGTGA. Trimming at V came to 6 bases and at J to 4 bases, leaving 4 bases not matched to a gene. The chain's CDR3 is CASRLDRVYGYTF. The DNA of the CDR3 is TGTGCCAGCAGGCTGGACAGGGTCTATGGCTACACCTTC.

This chain links TRBV5-4 with TRBJ1-4; the D gene is possibly TRBD1 (5 bases). The CDR3 length is 12 residues. Germline CDR1 SGHNT, CDR2 YYREEE (reference sequence). The V and J ends lost 2 bases and 8 bases respectively, with 7 bases between them. The CDR3 is CASSFGAEKLFF. DNA for the CDR3: TGTGCCAGCAGCTTTGGGGCAGAAAAACTGTTTTTT.

The chain carries TRBV6-1 and TRBJ2-7; TRBD1 matches at 7 bases. The V gene end was trimmed by 6 bases and the J gene end by 3 bases; junction bases not matched to a gene: 8. CDR3 size: 14 residues. The germline V gene encodes CDR1 MNHNS and CDR2 SASEGT. Here the CDR3 DNA reads TGTGCCAGCAGAGACATGACAGGGAACTACGAGCAGTACTTC. Translation gives CASRDMTGNYEQYF.

The chain joins TRBV30 to TRBJ2-7; possible D gene TRBD2, 7 bases. From germline, CDR1 is GTSNPN and CDR2 SVGIG (reference sequence). The CDR3 is 12 residues long. Trimming removed 3 bases from V and 4 bases from J, with 10 bases in between. The chain's CDR3 is CAWRGGGYEQYF. The CDR3 nucleotides are TGTGCCTGGAGGGGAGGGGGTTACGAGCAGTACTTC.

CDR3: CASSVRRPRTDTQYF. CDR3 bases: TGCGCCAGCAGTGTTCGGAGGCCCCGCACAGATACGCAGTATTTT. The chain joins TRBV10-2 to TRBJ2-3, with a weak D call TRBD2 (5 bases). CDR3 size: 15 residues. Per the germline V gene, CDR1 is WSHSY and CDR2 is SAAADI. With 4 bases removed from V and 1 base from J, the gap between germline ends came to 12 bases.

This clone has more than one count but fewer than ten. This chain uses TRBV18 with TRBJ1-1, with D perhaps TRBD1 (5 bases). The germline gives CDR1 KGHSH, CDR2 LQKENI. The CDR3 runs 12 residues. V shed 2 bases and J shed 7 bases, with 8 bases lying between them. The CDR3 reads CASSPFDSEAFF. CDR3 in DNA: TGTGCCAGCTCACCATTCGACAGTGAAGCTTTCTTT.

This clone was observed a few times. The genes are TRBV11-2 and TRBJ2-1; D unclear. The germline gives CDR1 SGHAT, CDR2 FQNNGV. CDR3 length: 13 residues. Between the trimmed V and J ends, which lost 1 base and 4 bases, there was a span of 5 bases. The CDR3: CASSLGAYNEQFF. The CDR3 nucleotides read TGTGCCAGCAGCTTAGGGGCATACAATGAGCAGTTCTTC.

A few counts support this clone. This CDR3 is CATGTGGGDQPQHF. The DNA of the CDR3 is TGTGCCACCGGGACGGGGGGGGGCGATCAGCCCCAGCATTTT. V is TRBV5-4 and J is TRBJ1-5; D is perhaps TRBD1 (6 bases). Germline V gene data show CDR1 as SGHNT and CDR2 as YYREEE (reference sequence). The CDR3 is 14 residues long. V lost 9 bases and J lost 5, with 18 bases in between.

The sample holds a few counts of this clone. V gene TRBV19 combines with J gene TRBJ1-2, with TRBD1 matching over 10 bases. The CDR3 length is 16 residues. CDR1 and CDR2 (germline): LNHDA, SQIVND (reference sequence). Trimming cost V 6 bases and J 0 bases; bases outside gene matches: 7. The CDR3 loop is CASRPGQGYANYGYTF. CDR3 coding DNA: TGTGCCAGTAGGCCGGGACAGGGGTACGCTAACTATGGCTACACCTTC.

This chain joins TRBV20-1 and TRBJ1-1; D is uncertain. The germline V and J ends were trimmed by 2 bases and 9 bases, with 10 bases remaining between them. This CDR3 has 11 amino acids. Germline CDR1 DFQATT, CDR2 SNEGSKA (reference sequence). The CDR3 sequence is CSARPNPQAFF. The CDR3 coding sequence is TGCAGTGCTAGACCAAATCCCCAAGCTTTCTTT.

J is TRBJ1-4 and V is TRBV7-9; 9 nucleotides match TRBD1. Germline lookup yields CDR1 SEHNR and CDR2 FQNEAQ (reference sequence). The CDR3 has 14 residues. V shed 5 bases and J 7 bases; nucleotides not matched to a gene: 5. The CDR3, as DNA: TGTGCCAGCAGCACACGGGGACAGGGTGAAAAACTGTTTTTT. Translation gives CASSTRGQGEKLFF.